This note documents a single T cell receptor (beta chain) sequence. Each exposed participant met a COVID-19 case in the 2 weeks preceding study entry. The CDR3 totals 17 residues. V lost 1 base and J lost 8; bases outside the gene matches: 17. In germline, CDR1 is SGHDT, CDR2 YYEEEE. In the study's own analysis: Amplification of reference gene primers provided the estimated nucleated cell counts. Some clones are missing from TCRdb's copy, which holds only in-frame ones; the method was immunoSEQ multiplex PCR. That table supplies the V and J calls and clone size; D and trimming were determined from the DNA. The sample carries 350,000 to 400,000 clones, roughly 92% recorded once. This entry is derived from a study of blood T cell repertoires in COVID-19. Study background: Specimens from acute and convalescent COVID-19 originated in the United States, Italy and Spain. T cells, B-cell-depleted T cells, or PBMCs supplied cDNA or gDNA.

The specimen sequenced was PBMCs or T cells enriched from blood (not recorded which). The J gene is TRBJ1-2, the V gene TRBV5-6; 7 nucleotides agree with TRBD1. This clonotype was obtained from a woman aged 40 to 50 who had been exposed to COVID-19. DNA of the CDR3: TGTGCCAGCAGCTTGTTGGGACAGAGTTTCGGCGAAAAGGGCTACACCTTC. Translated, it gives CASSLLGQSFGEKGYTF.